A single sample gave rise to the 29 T cell receptor beta chains below, sequenced in a study of CD8 T cells in Susac syndrome. Reverse transcription used about 0.45 to 1 ug RNA and random hexamers. TCRdb used MiXCR to reprocess the immunoSEQ multiplex PCR reads, holding one entry per CDR3 protein. This sample has fewer than 250,000 distinct CDR3 sequences, with about 94% found just once. Sequencing was carried out using CD8+ T cells from PBMCs. These receptor sequences come from a human donor with multiple sclerosis.

This sequence joins TRBV12-3 or TRBV12-4 and TRBJ2-1; a weak D match, TRBD2 (5 bases). V was shortened by 4 bases and J by 4 bases, with 11 bases between the two germline ends. CDR3 length equals 14 residues. The CDR3 sequence is CASSWEQHYNEQFF. For the CDR3, the DNA is TGTGCCAGCAGTTGGGAGCAGCATTACAATGAGCAGTTCTTC.

This clonotype was observed a handful of times. The chain uses TRBV14 and TRBJ2-7; 7 nucleotides agree with TRBD2. Germline loops: CDR1 SGHDN, CDR2 FVKESK. The CDR3 extends over 14 amino acids. V gave up 1 base and J gave up 2 bases; unmatched junction bases: 2. CDR3 residues: CASSQGGGPYEQYF. The CDR3 nucleotides are TGTGCCAGCAGCCAAGGGGGGGGACCCTACGAGCAGTACTTC.

The chain is built from TRBV29-1 and TRBJ2-1, with TRBD1 as a possible D gene (6 bases). Trimming removed 0 bases from V and 5 bases from J, with 32 bases in between. In germline, CDR1 is SQVTM, CDR2 ANQGSEA. The CDR3 is made up of 21 amino acids. This CDR3 reads CSVEDRVGHPQTLFLNNEQFF. Here the CDR3 DNA reads TGCAGCGTTGAAGATCGTGTGGGACACCCTCAAACCCTTTTTTTAAACAATGAGCAGTTCTTC.

The gene calls are TRBV9 and TRBJ1-2, with TRBD1 matching over 10 bases. With 0 bases clipped from V and 5 bases from J, the junction kept 4 bases outside the gene matches. The CDR3 has 15 residues. Germline values: CDR1 SGDLS, CDR2 YYNGEE. The DNA for the CDR3 is TGTGCCAGCAGCGTAGGGACAGGGGGGCTTTATGGCTACACCTTC. Encoded protein: CASSVGTGGLYGYTF.

The chain is built from TRBV9 and TRBJ2-3; TRBD1 is a possible D gene (5 bases). The CDR3 spans 16 residues. V lost 4 bases and J 5 bases, leaving 20 bases between the germline ends. From germline, CDR1 is SGDLS and CDR2 YYNGEE. CDR3 residues: CASSPQGFPPRDTQYF. The DNA for the CDR3 is TGTGCCAGCAGCCCCCAGGGATTCCCGCCCAGAGATACGCAGTATTTT.

Remarks on this clonotype: The junction departs from germline at one end; a sequencing error may be responsible. The chain recombines TRBV5-4 with TRBJ2-1, with D perhaps matching TRBD1 or TRBD2 (5 bases each). Germline-derived CDR1 and CDR2 are SGHNT and YYREEE (reference sequence). The length of the CDR3 is 16 residues. The CDR3 is CTSSLGTPGPPDEQFF. The CDR3 region has the DNA TGTACCAGCAGCTTGGGGACCCCAGGGCCACCGGATGAGCAGTTCTTC.

The rearrangement uses TRBV20-1 and TRBJ1-4, with a possible D match to TRBD1 (6 bases). The V and J ends lost 1 base and 0 bases respectively, with 6 bases between them. Germline assignment: CDR1 DFQATT and CDR2 SNEGSKA (reference sequence). This CDR3 has 14 amino acids. For the CDR3, the DNA is TGCAGTGCTAGAGGGACAGCAACTAATGAAAAACTGTTTTTT. It encodes CSARGTATNEKLFF.

The V gene is TRBV5-1, the J gene TRBJ1-4; D gene unclear. Trimming cost V 1 base and J 8 bases, with 12 bases left between them. Germline assignment: CDR1 SGHRS and CDR2 YFSETQ. This CDR3 has 14 residues. This CDR3 is CASSLNSMEEKLFF. As DNA, the CDR3 is TGCGCCAGCAGCTTGAATTCGATGGAGGAAAAACTGTTTTTT. Looking up the rest from reference TRBV5-1 and TRBJ1-4 gives the full variable domain: KAGVTQTPRYLIKTRGQQVTLSCSPISGHRSVSWYQQTPGQGLQFLFEYFSETQRNKGNFPGRFSGRQFSNSRSEMNVSTLELGDSALYLCASSLNSMEEKLFFGSGTQLSVL.

The chain links TRBV23-1 to TRBJ1-2; D is undetermined. TRBV23-1 qualifies as an ORF whose function is uncertain. The CDR3 has 14 residues. Trimming shortened V by 2 bases and J by 6 bases, and 13 bases separated the two germline ends. The DNA for the CDR3 is TGCGCCAGCAGTCAAGGAGTGAGGGCCCATGGCTACACCTTC. Amino acids: CASSQGVRAHGYTF.

The chain recombines TRBV19 with TRBJ2-7; D might be TRBD1 or TRBD2, each matching 6 bases. This CDR3 contains 16 residues. From germline, CDR1 is LNHDA and CDR2 SQIVND (reference sequence). Trimming left V 2 bases short and J 0 bases short, with 14 bases between. CDR3 loop: CASSISEGQSSYEQYF. The CDR3 DNA follows: TGTGCCAGTAGTATATCGGAGGGACAATCCTCCTACGAGCAGTACTTC.

The rearrangement links TRBV16 to TRBJ2-5; D may be TRBD1 or TRBD2 (5 bases each). The germline V gene has CDR1 KGHSY and CDR2 FQNENV. The CDR3 contains 14 residues. V was pared by 0 bases and J by 5 bases, with 10 bases between. In DNA form, the CDR3 reads TGTGCCAGCAGCCAATCGGGGCGAGGGGAGACCCAGTACTTC. Its translation is CASSQSGRGETQYF.

The V and J genes are TRBV7-9 and TRBJ2-2; no clear D. Deletions cut 6 bases from V and 5 bases from J, with 4 bases between. Germline V CDR1 and CDR2: SEHNR, FQNEAQ (reference sequence). CDR3 length equals 11 residues. The CDR3 reads CASRKTGELFF. The CDR3 DNA reads TGTGCCAGCAGGAAGACCGGGGAGCTGTTTTTT.

The genes are TRBV13 and TRBJ1-1, with 7 bases that match TRBD1. This CDR3 has 15 residues. The ends lost 5 bases at V and 4 bases at J; junction bases unmatched: 10. The germline CDR1 and CDR2 sequences are PRHDT and FYEKMQ (reference sequence). For the CDR3, the DNA is TGTGCCAGCAGCGTGACAGGGCGGGGGACCACTGAAGCTTTCTTT. Translating gives CASSVTGRGTTEAFF.

The gene calls are TRBV9 and TRBJ2-1; 9 positions agree with TRBD2. The CDR3 contains 16 residues. Germline trimming cut 0 bases from V and 4 bases from J; bases unmatched to any gene: 5. Germline V gene sequence: CDR1 SGDLS, CDR2 YYNGEE. CDR3 sequence (DNA): TGTGCCAGCAGCGTAGCTCTCAGCGGGGGGTACAATGAGCAGTTCTTC. Amino acid sequence: CASSVALSGGYNEQFF.

The chain joins TRBV12-3 or TRBV12-4 to TRBJ2-1; TRBD2 aligns across 7 bases. V trimming: 4 bases; J trimming: 7 bases; junction bases outside the gene matches: 7. The CDR3 spans 14 residues. CDR3 sequence: CASSYRRESNEQFF. As DNA, the CDR3 is TGTGCCAGCAGTTATCGGCGGGAGTCGAATGAGCAGTTCTTC.

This chain links TRBV20-1 with TRBJ2-1, with D unresolved. Deletions cut 4 bases from V and 7 bases from J, with 17 bases between. The CDR3 sequence is 14 residues long. Germline V CDR1 and CDR2: DFQATT, SNEGSKA (reference sequence). CDR3 DNA: TGCAGTGCTATTCCGGCCGGCGAGTGGAATGAGCAGTTCTTC. It encodes CSAIPAGEWNEQFF.

This clonotype was counted only a few times. The rearrangement uses TRBV7-9 and TRBJ2-5; D is unresolved. V lost 6 bases and J lost 2, with 7 bases in between. There are 12 residues in the CDR3. From germline, CDR1 is SEHNR and CDR2 FQNEAQ (reference sequence). CDR3 sequence: CASSSVQETQYF. The CDR3, as DNA: TGTGCCAGCAGTTCCGTTCAAGAGACCCAGTACTTC. Drawing the rest from reference TRBV7-9 and TRBJ2-5, the complete variable domain is DTGVSQNPRHKITKRGQNVTFRCDPISEHNRLYWYRQTLGQGPEFLTYFQNEAQLEKSRLLSDRFSAERPKGSFSTLEIQRTEQGDSAMYLCASSSVQETQYFGPGTRLLVL.

This chain connects TRBV7-8 to TRBJ1-5; D gene unclear. Trimming left V 5 bases short and J 0 bases short, with 11 bases between. CDR1 SGHVS and CDR2 FQNEAQ come from the germline V gene. CDR3 length: 15 residues. This CDR3 reads CASSDPLDSNQPQHF. The CDR3 coding sequence is TGTGCCAGCAGCGACCCGTTAGATAGCAATCAGCCCCAGCATTTT.

The rearrangement joins TRBV11-2 to TRBJ1-6, with D perhaps matching TRBD1 (5 bases). Germline assignment: CDR1 SGHAT and CDR2 FQNNGV. Trimming stripped 1 base from V and 6 bases from J, with 7 bases between. There are 14 residues in the CDR3. The CDR3 spells CASSLAGANSPLHF. CDR3 nucleotide sequence: TGTGCCAGCAGCTTAGCCGGGGCTAATTCACCCCTCCACTTT.

The V call is TRBV27, the J call TRBJ1-1; D is ambiguous. The CDR3 consists of 16 residues. Germline-derived CDR1 and CDR2 are MNHEY and SMNVEV (reference sequence). V dropped 4 bases and J dropped 1 base, with 16 bases sitting between them. In DNA form, the CDR3 reads TGTGCCAGCAGTTCCGACGTTTTTGATGGGAACACTGAAGCTTTCTTT. Protein: CASSSDVFDGNTEAFF.

The table lists this clonotype with a count of one. V is TRBV4-1 and J is TRBJ1-2; D ambiguous. The CDR3 has 15 residues. The V end was cut by 3 bases, the J end by 2 bases, with 13 bases between. The germline gives CDR1 MGHRA, CDR2 YSYEKL. DNA of the CDR3: TGCGCCAGCAGCCACGTAACGGCGGAGAACTATGGCTACACCTTC. Protein sequence: CASSHVTAENYGYTF.

CDR3 region: CASSSGGPTTGELFF. DNA for the CDR3: TGTGCCAGTAGTTCCGGGGGACCGACCACCGGGGAGCTGTTTTTT. V and J are TRBV19 and TRBJ2-2, with D possibly being TRBD2 (6 bases). The CDR3 runs to 15 residues. The germline V gene has CDR1 LNHDA and CDR2 SQIVND (reference sequence). V lost 5 bases and J 4 bases, leaving 14 bases between the germline ends. The full variable domain, its missing parts supplied by reference TRBV19 and TRBJ2-2, is DGGITQSPKYLFRKEGQNVTLSCEQNLNHDAMYWYRQDPGQGLRLIYYSQIVNDFQKGDIAEGYSVSREKKESFPLTVTSAQKNPTAFYLCASSSGGPTTGELFFGEGSRLTVL.

The chain is built from TRBV4-1 and TRBJ1-1; D is ambiguous. Germline V CDR1 and CDR2: MGHRA, YSYEKL. The V end was cut by 0 bases, the J end by 11 bases, with 19 bases between. CDR3 length equals 15 residues. For the CDR3, the DNA is TGCGCCAGCAGCCAAGATAATCGGCCCTACCTAAGGGCTTTCTTT. This sequence encodes CASSQDNRPYLRAFF.

This sequence joins TRBV29-1 and TRBJ1-2; TRBD1 agrees at 7 bases. CDR1 SQVTM and CDR2 ANQGSEA come from the germline V gene. The ends lost 2 bases at V and 3 bases at J; junction bases unmatched: 6. The CDR3 runs 14 residues. The CDR3 nucleotides are TGCAGCGTTGAATTCGGGACAGCCTACTATGGCTACACCTTC. Amino acids: CSVEFGTAYYGYTF.

J is TRBJ2-7 and V is TRBV7-6; D might be TRBD1 (5 bases). Germline assignment: CDR1 SGHVS and CDR2 FNYEAQ. CDR3 length equals 13 residues. Trimming removed 6 bases from V and 0 bases from J, with 9 bases in between. The CDR3 here is CASRSGPSYEQYF. DNA of the CDR3: TGTGCCAGCAGATCAGGGCCCTCCTACGAGCAGTACTTC.

A single count supports this clonotype. The chain recombines TRBV2 with TRBJ2-5, with 7 bases that match TRBD2. Germline V lookup: CDR1 SNHLY, CDR2 FYNNEI. The CDR3 is 17 residues long. V shed 3 bases and J 3 bases; nucleotides not matched to a gene: 13. CDR3 region: CASSDGPLTSLEETQYF. As DNA, the CDR3 is TGTGCCAGCAGTGACGGGCCCCTGACTAGCTTAGAAGAGACCCAGTACTTC.

The V and J genes are TRBV6-5 and TRBJ1-2, with D unresolved. V was cut by 0 bases and J by 2 bases, with 7 bases left in between. The germline V gene has CDR1 MNHEY and CDR2 SVGAGI. The CDR3 consists of 14 residues. The CDR3 protein is CASSYSAPNYGYTF. CDR3 DNA: TGTGCCAGCAGTTACTCTGCACCGAACTATGGCTACACCTTC.

V gene TRBV9 combines with J gene TRBJ1-2; TRBD1 might be the D (5 bases). The CDR3 is made up of 14 amino acids. V gave up 0 bases and J gave up 4 bases, with 10 bases separating them. The germline V gene has CDR1 SGDLS and CDR2 YYNGEE. In nucleotides, the CDR3 is TGTGCCAGCAGCGTAGACACCGGGGGCTATGGCTACACCTTC. It translates to CASSVDTGGYGYTF.

The V gene is TRBV19, the J gene TRBJ2-1, with D hard to call. V was clipped by 6 bases and J by 6 bases, with 21 bases between them. The CDR3 length is 16 residues. Germline V gene sequence: CDR1 LNHDA, CDR2 SQIVND (reference sequence). CDR3 residues: CASSPSRSLTSNEQFF. The DNA for the CDR3 is TGTGCCAGTAGCCCCAGTCGCTCCCTAACCAGCAATGAGCAGTTCTTC.